These 5 T cell receptor beta chains were all obtained from the same sample, sequenced in a study of T and B cells in COVID-19 patients (TCRdb year 2020). TRB repertoires were amplified using about 230-500 ng of genomic DNA isolated from blood. The listed sequencing device is Illumina MiSeq. Multiplex PCR with BIOMED2 TRB-A/B primer pools was used to amplify the TRB rearrangements. TCRdb reworked the public reads: Q25 trimming with fastp, MiXCR clone assembly, productive beta chains retained. Each record represents a unique CDR3 protein, reported with the most common genes and DNA among its rows. The sample table records 6,400 or so distinct CDR3 sequences; roughly a quarter of these occur just once. The biggest ten clones account for approximately 10% of the sample. Source material: blood. These receptors originate from a human donor with active COVID-19.

By sample fraction, this clonotype is medium-sized. The chain links TRBV5-4 to TRBJ2-3; D is undetermined. Germline CDR1 reads SGHNT; CDR2 reads YYREEE (reference sequence). The CDR3 has 11 amino acids. V was cut by 3 bases and J by 2 bases, with 1 base left in between. CDR3 sequence (DNA): TGTGCCAGCAGCTCCACAGATACGCAGTATTTT. The encoded protein is CASSSTDTQYF.

As regards this clonotype: Since a much larger clone is just one base distant, this may be a read error. The chain is built from TRBV6-2 or TRBV6-3 and TRBJ2-7, with TRBD1 matching over 9 bases. From germline, CDR1 is MNHEY and CDR2 SVGEGT. V was pared by 5 bases and J by 2 bases, with 7 bases of the junction left unmatched. The CDR3 is made up of 15 amino acids. The CDR3: CASSQHGTGPYEQYF. The CDR3 nucleotides read TGTGCCAGCAGTCAGCACGGGACAGGGCCCTACGAGCAGTACTTC.

This clonotype was found many times. The chain carries TRBV12-3 or TRBV12-4 and TRBJ1-5, with 9 bases identical to TRBD1. This CDR3 comprises 16 residues. V lost 3 bases, J lost 4 bases, and 7 bases stayed unmatched. The CDR3 DNA reads TGTGCCAGCAGTTTCCGGACAGGGGCATTAAATCAGCCCCAGCATTTT. It yields the protein CASSFRTGALNQPQHF.

The J gene is TRBJ2-1, the V gene TRBV20-1, with TRBD2 matching 10 bases. V shed 1 base and J 7 bases; nucleotides not matched to a gene: 10. Per germline, CDR1 DFQATT and CDR2 SNEGSKA (reference sequence). The CDR3 length is 16 residues. For the CDR3, the DNA is TGCAGTGCTAGAGGGACTCCCCTAGCGGGAGAGAATGAGCAGTTCTTC. Encoded protein: CSARGTPLAGENEQFF.

At least ten counts were recorded for this clonotype. The chain uses TRBV6-1 and TRBJ2-3; D is possibly TRBD1 (6 bases). The CDR3 is 16 amino acids. Germline V gives CDR1 MNHNS, CDR2 SASEGT. Trimming took off 1 base at V and 5 bases at J, with 16 bases between the two ends. The DNA for the CDR3 is TGTGCCAGCAGTGAAGTTCGGACAGCGAAGAAAGATACGCAGTATTTT. Translation: CASSEVRTAKKDTQYF.